Following are 12 T cell receptor beta chains from one sample sequenced in a study of TIL therapy for anti-PD-1-resistant metastatic lung cancer. The libraries were made with immunoSEQ v3. Profiled with immunoSEQ multiplex PCR; TCRdb holds only in-frame clones, not every one. The data show approximately 92,000 clones, 50% to 70% seen once. The time point: pre-treatment sample, taken before nivolumab and TIL therapy. The tumor samples were excised metastases, mostly pleural nodules or supraclavicular lymph nodes. The specimen was tumor tissue, collected at baseline. Receptors were obtained from a person aged 25 to 80 with non-small cell lung cancer.

The chain couples TRBV7-8 to TRBJ2-2; a weak D match, TRBD2 (8 bases). The CDR3 runs 15 residues. The V and J ends lost 3 bases and 7 bases respectively, with 15 bases between them. The V gene's germline CDR1 is SGHVS and CDR2 FQNEAQ. The CDR3 protein is CASSFTGRGHGELFF. The CDR3 nucleotides read TGTGCCAGCAGCTTTACCGGGAGGGGGCACGGGGAGCTGTTTTTT.

This chain connects TRBV11-3 to TRBJ2-1, with 9 bases aligning to TRBD1. Unmatched junction bases numbered 7, after V lost 1 base and J lost 9 bases. CDR1 is SGHNT and CDR2 is YENEEA in the germline V gene. This CDR3 is 15 amino acids long. The chain's CDR3 is CASSLGGTGYGEQFF. Here the CDR3 DNA reads TGTGCCAGCAGCTTAGGCGGGACAGGGTATGGTGAGCAGTTCTTC.

The chain combines TRBV6-4 with TRBJ2-3, with D tentatively TRBD2 (7 bases). Trimming took 4 bases from V and 0 from J, leaving 11 bases between them. Per germline, CDR1 MRHNA and CDR2 SNTAGT. The CDR3 runs 15 residues. DNA for the CDR3: TGTGCCAGCAGTGTAGGGGGGGCAAGCACAGATACGCAGTATTTT. Protein: CASSVGGASTDTQYF.

The rearrangement joins TRBV28 to TRBJ2-7; D remains ambiguous. CDR3 size: 13 residues. The V gene lost 10 bases and the J gene lost 2 bases, with 15 bases spanning the gap. Germline lookup yields CDR1 MDHEN and CDR2 SYDVKM. The CDR3 region has the DNA TGTGCCACACTCTCAGCGAAAACCTACGAGCAGTACTTC. Its protein is CATLSAKTYEQYF.

This clone has just a few counts. V and J are TRBV7-9 and TRBJ1-4; 9 bases line up with TRBD1. The CDR3 runs 16 residues. CDR1 is SEHNR, CDR2 FQNEAQ, per germline (reference sequence). V dropped 0 bases and J dropped 9; count of bases not matched to a gene: 8. CDR3 DNA sequence: TGTGCCAGCAGCTTAGCGATGGGACAGGGAGTGCAAAAACTGTTTTTT. Translating it yields CASSLAMGQGVQKLFF.

The sample holds one count of this clone. The chain is built from TRBV19 and TRBJ1-2; a weak D match, TRBD1 (6 bases). V was clipped by 9 bases and J by 8 bases, with 22 bases between them. Per the germline V gene, CDR1 is LNHDA and CDR2 is SQIVND (reference sequence). This CDR3 comprises 14 residues. Here the CDR3 DNA reads TGTGCCAGCACCGGGGGGCCCAGGGAGAGGGGCTACACCTTC. It yields the protein CASTGGPRERGYTF.

The V call is TRBV7-2, the J call TRBJ2-1, with TRBD2 matching over 8 bases. The CDR3 has 16 amino acids. Germline lookup yields CDR1 SGHTA and CDR2 FQGNSA. Trimming cost V 4 bases and J 2 bases; bases outside gene matches: 7. The DNA of the CDR3 is TGTGCCAGCAGCTCGCATAGCGGGGTCGCCTACAATGAGCAGTTCTTC. Translated, it gives CASSSHSGVAYNEQFF.

This clone has more than one count but fewer than ten. The chain has TRBV5-1 and TRBJ1-1, with 7 bases matching TRBD1. Germline lookup yields CDR1 SGHRS and CDR2 YFSETQ. CDR3 length: 14 amino acids. V shed 3 bases, J shed 8 bases, and the junction held 10 bases outside the gene matches. In DNA form, the CDR3 reads TGCGCCAGCAGCTCTACAGGGGTCTCATCCGAAGCTTTCTTT. Translation: CASSSTGVSSEAFF.

The chain is built from TRBV6-5 and TRBJ2-7; 9 nucleotides align to TRBD1. Germline V gives CDR1 MNHEY, CDR2 SVGAGI. With 0 bases clipped from V and 5 bases from J, the junction kept 5 bases outside the gene matches. The CDR3 loop spans 15 amino acids. Here the CDR3 DNA reads TGTGCCAGCAGTTACTCGACAGGGGGTAGGGACGAGCAGTACTTC. Translated: CASSYSTGGRDEQYF.

This chain links TRBV7-3 with TRBJ2-3, with TRBD1 matching 7 bases. The J segment lost 0 bases and the V segment lost 5 bases, leaving 5 bases of the junction unmatched. This CDR3 has 15 residues. Germline CDR1 SGHTA, CDR2 FQGTGA. CDR3 bases: TGTGCCAGCAGCCTGGACAGGAAAAGCACAGATACGCAGTATTTT. This codes for CASSLDRKSTDTQYF. Looking up the rest from reference TRBV7-3 and TRBJ2-3 gives the full variable domain: GAGVSQTPSNKVTEKGKYVELRCDPISGHTALYWYRQSLGQGPEFLIYFQGTGAADDSGLPNDRFFAVRPEGSVSTLKIQRTERGDSAVYLCASSLDRKSTDTQYFGPGTRLTVL.

V gene TRBV4-3 combines with J gene TRBJ2-1, with unresolved D. Germline assignment: CDR1 LGHNA and CDR2 YSLEER. The V and J ends lost 1 base and 0 bases respectively, with 10 bases between them. The CDR3 totals 16 residues. CDR3 residues: CASSQGVGYSYNEQFF. The CDR3 DNA is TGCGCCAGCAGCCAAGGGGTGGGTTACTCCTACAATGAGCAGTTCTTC.

Concerning this clone itself: A read error is possible here, since a much larger clone lies one base away. The rearrangement uses TRBV2 and TRBJ1-5; 9 nucleotides match TRBD1. The germline V gene has CDR1 SNHLY and CDR2 FYNNEI. Germline trimming cut 6 bases from V and 6 bases from J; bases unmatched to any gene: 6. The CDR3 runs to 14 residues. The DNA for the CDR3 is TGTGCCAGCAGAGTAGACAGGGGGGGTCAGCCCCAGCATTTT. Translating it yields CASRVDRGGQPQHF.